The clone carrying this T cell receptor (beta chain) came up a few times. The antigen is unknown. Per germline, CDR1 DFQATT and CDR2 SNEGSKA (reference sequence). V gave up 6 bases and J gave up 1 base; unmatched junction bases: 4. The CDR3 contains 14 residues. The CDR3 regions of TCR beta were amplified from RNA transcripts. TCR CDR3 underwent first-round RT-PCR with the HTBI primer set. TCRdb analysed the multiplex PCR reads with MiXCR anew, one entry per CDR3 protein. Altogether about 380,000 distinct CDR3 sequences are present, 18% being singletons, with the ten largest covering 35% to 45%. With duration under 3 months, ophthalmopathy was active: Clinical Activity Score at least 3, NOSPECS at least 4. Clinical symptoms, serum thyroxine, TRAb, thyroid ultrasound and orbital computed tomography informed diagnoses. Isolation of PBMCs was performed on roughly 9 ml fresh peripheral blood. This sample is part of a study of T cells in Graves' hyperthyroidism and ophthalmopathy. Broader study findings: In the blood, most expanded thyroid clonotypes above 0.001 appeared as well.

The chain has TRBV20-1 and TRBJ1-1; 11 bases line up with TRBD1. The sequencing input was blood. This clonotype was obtained from a man aged 18 to 35 with Graves' ophthalmopathy. This CDR3 is CSARTGGPNTEAFF. DNA of the CDR3: TGCAGTGCGCGGACAGGGGGCCCGAACACTGAAGCTTTCTTT.